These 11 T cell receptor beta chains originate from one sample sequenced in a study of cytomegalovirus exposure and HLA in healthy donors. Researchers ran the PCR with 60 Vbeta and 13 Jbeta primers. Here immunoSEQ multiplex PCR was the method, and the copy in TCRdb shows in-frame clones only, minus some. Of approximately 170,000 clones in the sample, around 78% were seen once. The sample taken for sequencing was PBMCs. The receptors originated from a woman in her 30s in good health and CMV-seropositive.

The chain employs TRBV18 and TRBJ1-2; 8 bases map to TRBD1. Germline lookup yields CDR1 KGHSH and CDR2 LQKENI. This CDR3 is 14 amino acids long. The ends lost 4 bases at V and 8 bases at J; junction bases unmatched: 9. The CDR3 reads CASSLGQGVSGYTF. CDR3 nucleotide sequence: TGTGCCAGCTCACTCGGACAGGGCGTATCCGGCTACACCTTC.

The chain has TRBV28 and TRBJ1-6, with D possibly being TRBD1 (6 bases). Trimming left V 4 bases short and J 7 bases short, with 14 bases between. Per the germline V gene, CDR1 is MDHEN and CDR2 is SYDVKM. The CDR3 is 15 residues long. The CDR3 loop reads CASSSPRGANSPLHF. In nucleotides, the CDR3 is TGTGCCAGCAGTTCCCCCCGGGGGGCGAATTCACCCCTCCACTTT.

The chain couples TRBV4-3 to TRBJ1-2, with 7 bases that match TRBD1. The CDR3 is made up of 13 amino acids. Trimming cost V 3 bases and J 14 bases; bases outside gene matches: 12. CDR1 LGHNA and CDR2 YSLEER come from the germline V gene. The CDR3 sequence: CASSQGLDRDQTF. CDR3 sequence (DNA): TGCGCCAGCAGCCAGGGACTTGACAGGGATCAAACCTTC.

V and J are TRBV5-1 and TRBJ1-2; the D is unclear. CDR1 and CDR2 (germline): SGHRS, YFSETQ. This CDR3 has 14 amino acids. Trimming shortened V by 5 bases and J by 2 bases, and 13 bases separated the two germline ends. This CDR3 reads CASRINEGNYGYTF. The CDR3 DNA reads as TGCGCCAGCAGAATTAATGAGGGCAACTATGGCTACACCTTC.

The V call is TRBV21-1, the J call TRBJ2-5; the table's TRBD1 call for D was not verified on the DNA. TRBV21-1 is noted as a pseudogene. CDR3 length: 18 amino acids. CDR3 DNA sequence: TGTGCCAGCAGCCAGTCCCCCTTAGACAAAACGTCCCTTAAGACCCAGTACTTC. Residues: CASSQSPLDKTSLKTQYF.

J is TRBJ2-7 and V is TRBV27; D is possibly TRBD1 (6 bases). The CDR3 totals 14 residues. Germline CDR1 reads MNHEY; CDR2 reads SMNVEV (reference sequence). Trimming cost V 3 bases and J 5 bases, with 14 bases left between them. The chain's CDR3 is CASSFPGQVHEQYF. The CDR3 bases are TGTGCCAGCAGTTTCCCGGGACAAGTTCACGAGCAGTACTTC.

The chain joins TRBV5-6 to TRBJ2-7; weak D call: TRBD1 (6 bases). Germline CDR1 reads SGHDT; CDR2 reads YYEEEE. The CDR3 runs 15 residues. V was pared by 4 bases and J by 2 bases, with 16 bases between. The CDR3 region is CASSMTGTTTYEQYF. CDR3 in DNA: TGTGCCAGCAGCATGACCGGGACAACTACCTACGAGCAGTACTTC.

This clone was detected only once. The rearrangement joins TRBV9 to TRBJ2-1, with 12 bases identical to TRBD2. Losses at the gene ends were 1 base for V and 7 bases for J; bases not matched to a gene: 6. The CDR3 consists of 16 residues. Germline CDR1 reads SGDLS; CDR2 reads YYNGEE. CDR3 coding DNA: TGTGCCAGCAGCGTATCTAGCGGGGGGGCCGGGAATGAGCAGTTCTTC. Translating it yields CASSVSSGGAGNEQFF.

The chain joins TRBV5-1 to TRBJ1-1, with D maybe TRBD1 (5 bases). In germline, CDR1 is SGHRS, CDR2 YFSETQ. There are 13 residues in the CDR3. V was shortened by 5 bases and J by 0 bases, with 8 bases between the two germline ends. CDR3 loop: CASRDTLNTEAFF. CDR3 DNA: TGCGCCAGCAGGGACACGTTGAACACTGAAGCTTTCTTT.

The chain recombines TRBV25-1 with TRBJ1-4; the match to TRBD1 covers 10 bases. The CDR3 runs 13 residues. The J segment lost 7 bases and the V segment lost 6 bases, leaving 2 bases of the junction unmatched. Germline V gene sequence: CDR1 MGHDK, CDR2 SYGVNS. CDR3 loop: CASSRQGAEKLFF. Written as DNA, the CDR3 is TGTGCCAGCAGCAGACAGGGGGCTGAAAAACTGTTTTTT. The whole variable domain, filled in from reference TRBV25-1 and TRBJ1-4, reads EADIYQTPRYLVIGTGKKITLECSQTMGHDKMYWYQQDPGMELHLIHYSYGVNSTEKGDLSSESTVSRIRTEHFPLTLESARPSHTSQYLCASSRQGAEKLFFGSGTQLSVL.

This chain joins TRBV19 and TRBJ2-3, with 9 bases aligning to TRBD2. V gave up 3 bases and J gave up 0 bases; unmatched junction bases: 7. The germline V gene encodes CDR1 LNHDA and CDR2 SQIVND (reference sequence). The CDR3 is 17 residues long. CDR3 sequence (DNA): TGTGCCAGTAGTATTAGAGCGGGAGGAACTAGCACAGATACGCAGTATTTT. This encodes CASSIRAGGTSTDTQYF.